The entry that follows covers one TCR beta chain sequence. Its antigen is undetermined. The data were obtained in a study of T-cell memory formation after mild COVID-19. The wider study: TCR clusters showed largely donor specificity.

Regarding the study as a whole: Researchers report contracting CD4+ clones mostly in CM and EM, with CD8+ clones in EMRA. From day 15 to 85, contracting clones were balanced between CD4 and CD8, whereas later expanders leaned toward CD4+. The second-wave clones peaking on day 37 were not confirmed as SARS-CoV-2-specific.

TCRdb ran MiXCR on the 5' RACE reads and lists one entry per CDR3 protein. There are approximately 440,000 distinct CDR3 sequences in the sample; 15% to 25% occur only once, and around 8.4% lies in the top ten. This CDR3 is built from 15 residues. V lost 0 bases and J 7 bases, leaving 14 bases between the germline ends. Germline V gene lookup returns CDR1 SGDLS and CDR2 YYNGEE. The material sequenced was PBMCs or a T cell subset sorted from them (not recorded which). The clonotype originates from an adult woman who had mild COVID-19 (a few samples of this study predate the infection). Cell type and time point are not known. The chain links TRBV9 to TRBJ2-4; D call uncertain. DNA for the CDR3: TGTGCCAGCAGCGTAGACGTGGGTTGGTGGAACATTCAGTACTTC. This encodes CASSVDVGWWNIQYF. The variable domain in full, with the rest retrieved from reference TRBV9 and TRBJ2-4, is DSGVTQTPKHLITATGQRVTLRCSPRSGDLSVYWYQQSLDQGLQFLIQYYNGEERAKGNILERFSAQQFPDLHSELNLSSLELGDSALYFCASSVDVGWWNIQYFGAGTRLSVL.